The clone carrying this T cell receptor (beta chain) was observed a few times. This sample is drawn from a study of human T cells and chemical hapten exposure. Study in general: Chiefly women, the patients showed alopecia areata, totalis or universalis.

Time point indicated: pre-sensitization, week 0. The treatment is: therapeutic diphenylcyclopropenone sensitization with weekly scalp DPC. MiXCR was run by TCRdb on the RACE reads, yielding one entry per CDR3 protein. The sample holds under 300,000 distinct CDR3 sequences, approximately 8.6% seen once. The source was whole blood, collected in connection with sensitization to the hapten diphenylcyclopropenone (DPC). This TCR derives from a woman aged 40 to 50 with alopecia areata. Some clones in this sample may be carry-over from other donors' samples.

DNA for the CDR3: TGTGCCAGCAGTTACCAACTCCGGAGCTCTGGAAACACCATATATTTT. Protein: CASSYQLRSSGNTIYF. The V and J genes are TRBV6-2 or TRBV6-3 and TRBJ1-3; D not certain. The germline V gene has CDR1 MNHEY and CDR2 SVGEGT. The CDR3 sequence is 16 residues long. V was pared by 2 bases and J by 0 bases, with 11 bases between.